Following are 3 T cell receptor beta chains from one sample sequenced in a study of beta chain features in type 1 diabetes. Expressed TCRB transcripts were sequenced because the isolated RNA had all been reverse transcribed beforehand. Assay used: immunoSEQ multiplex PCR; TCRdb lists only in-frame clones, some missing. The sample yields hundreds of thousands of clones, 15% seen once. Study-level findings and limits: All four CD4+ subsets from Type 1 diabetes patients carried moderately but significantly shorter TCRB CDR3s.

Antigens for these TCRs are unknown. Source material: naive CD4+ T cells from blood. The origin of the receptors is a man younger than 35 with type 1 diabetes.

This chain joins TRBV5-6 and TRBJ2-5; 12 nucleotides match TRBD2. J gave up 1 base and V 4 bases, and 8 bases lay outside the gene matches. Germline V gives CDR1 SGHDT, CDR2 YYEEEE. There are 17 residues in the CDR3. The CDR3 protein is CASSPLTSGSIQETQYF. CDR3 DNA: TGTGCCAGCAGCCCCCTGACTAGCGGGAGTATCCAAGAGACCCAGTACTTC.

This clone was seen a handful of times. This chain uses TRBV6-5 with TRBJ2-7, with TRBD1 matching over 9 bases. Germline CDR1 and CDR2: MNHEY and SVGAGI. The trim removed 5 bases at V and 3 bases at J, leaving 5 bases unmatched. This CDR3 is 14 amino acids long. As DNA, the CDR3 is TGTGCCAGCAGTAAAGGGACAGGGTTCTACGAGCAGTACTTC. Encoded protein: CASSKGTGFYEQYF.

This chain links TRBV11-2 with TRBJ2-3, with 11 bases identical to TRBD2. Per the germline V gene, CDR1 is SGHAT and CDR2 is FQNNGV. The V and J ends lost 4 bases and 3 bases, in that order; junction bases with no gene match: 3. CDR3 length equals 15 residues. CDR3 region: CASSSGLAATDTQYF. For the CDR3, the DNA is TGTGCCAGCAGCTCGGGACTAGCGGCTACAGATACGCAGTATTTT.